Sequencing of this T cell receptor (beta chain) was carried out in a study of PD-1 blockade in classical Hodgkin lymphoma. Sequencing used immunoSEQ multiplex PCR; TCRdb keeps in-frame clones, though not all of them. The table has 17,000 or so clones, 80% to 95% seen once. Specified time point: newly diagnosed, previously untreated cHL patient sample. In germline, CDR1 is SGHAT, CDR2 FQNNGV. V lost 2 bases, J lost 4 bases, and 15 bases lay in between. The CDR3 has 16 residues. The gene calls are TRBV11-2 and TRBJ2-1, with unresolved D. The sequencing sample was made of peripheral blood mononuclear cells (PBMCs). The receptor was isolated from a human donor with classical Hodgkin lymphoma. This CDR3 is CASSLSWGGFYNEQFF. CDR3 nucleotide sequence: TGTGCCAGCAGCTTATCTTGGGGTGGATTTTACAATGAGCAGTTCTTC. The full variable domain, its missing parts supplied by reference TRBV11-2 and TRBJ2-1, is EAGVAQSPRYKIIEKRQSVAFWCNPISGHATLYWYQQILGQGPKLLIQFQNNGVVDDSQLPKDRFSAERLKGVDSTLKIQPAKLEDSAVYLCASSLSWGGFYNEQFFGPGTRLTVL.